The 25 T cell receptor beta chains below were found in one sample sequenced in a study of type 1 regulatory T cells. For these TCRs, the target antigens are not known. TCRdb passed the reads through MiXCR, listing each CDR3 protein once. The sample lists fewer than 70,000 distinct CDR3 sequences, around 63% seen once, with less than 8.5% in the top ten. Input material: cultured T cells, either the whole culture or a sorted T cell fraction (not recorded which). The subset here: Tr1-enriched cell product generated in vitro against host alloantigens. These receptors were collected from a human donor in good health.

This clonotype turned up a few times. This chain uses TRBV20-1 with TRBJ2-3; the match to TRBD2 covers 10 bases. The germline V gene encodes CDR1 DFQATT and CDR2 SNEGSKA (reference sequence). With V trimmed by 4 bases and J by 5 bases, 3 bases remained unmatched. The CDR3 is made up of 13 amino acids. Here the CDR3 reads CSATRLAGDTQYF. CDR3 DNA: TGCAGTGCTACACGACTAGCGGGAGATACGCAGTATTTT.

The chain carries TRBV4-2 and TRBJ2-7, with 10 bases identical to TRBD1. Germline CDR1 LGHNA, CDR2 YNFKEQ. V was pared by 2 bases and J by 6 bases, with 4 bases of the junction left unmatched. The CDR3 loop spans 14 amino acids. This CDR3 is CASSQPGQGPEQYF. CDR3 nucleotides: TGTGCCAGCAGCCAACCGGGACAGGGGCCCGAGCAGTACTTC.

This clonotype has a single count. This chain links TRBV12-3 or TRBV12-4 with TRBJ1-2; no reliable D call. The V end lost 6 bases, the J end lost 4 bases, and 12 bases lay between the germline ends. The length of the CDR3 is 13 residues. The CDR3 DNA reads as TGTGCCAGCAGACCGGACGGAAGCTATGGCTACACCTTC. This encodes CASRPDGSYGYTF.

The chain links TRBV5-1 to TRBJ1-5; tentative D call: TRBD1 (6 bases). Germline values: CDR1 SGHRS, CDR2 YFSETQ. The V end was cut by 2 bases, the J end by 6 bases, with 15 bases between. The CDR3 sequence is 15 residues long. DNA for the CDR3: TGCGCCAGCAGCTTCGACGGGGGGGCGGGTCAGCCCCAGCATTTT. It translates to CASSFDGGAGQPQHF.

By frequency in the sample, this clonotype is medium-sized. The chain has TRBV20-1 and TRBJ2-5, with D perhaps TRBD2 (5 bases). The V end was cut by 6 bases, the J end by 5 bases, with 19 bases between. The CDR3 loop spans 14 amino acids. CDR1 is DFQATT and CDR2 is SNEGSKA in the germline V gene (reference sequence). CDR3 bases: TGCAGTGCAAGGCCGACTACCTTTGGGGAGACCCAGTACTTC. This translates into CSARPTTFGETQYF.

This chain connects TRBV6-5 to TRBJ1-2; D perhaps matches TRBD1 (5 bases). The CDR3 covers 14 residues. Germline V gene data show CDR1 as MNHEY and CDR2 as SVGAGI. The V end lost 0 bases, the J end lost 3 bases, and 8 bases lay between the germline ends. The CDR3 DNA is TGTGCCAGCAGTTACTCTGGCAGGGACTATGGCTACACCTTC. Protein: CASSYSGRDYGYTF.

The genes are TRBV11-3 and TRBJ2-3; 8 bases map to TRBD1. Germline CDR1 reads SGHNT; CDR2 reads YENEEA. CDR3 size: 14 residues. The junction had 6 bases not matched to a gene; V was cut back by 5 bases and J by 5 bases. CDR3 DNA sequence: TGTGCCAGCAGCACGAGGGGGACAGGAGATACGCAGTATTTT. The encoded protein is CASSTRGTGDTQYF.

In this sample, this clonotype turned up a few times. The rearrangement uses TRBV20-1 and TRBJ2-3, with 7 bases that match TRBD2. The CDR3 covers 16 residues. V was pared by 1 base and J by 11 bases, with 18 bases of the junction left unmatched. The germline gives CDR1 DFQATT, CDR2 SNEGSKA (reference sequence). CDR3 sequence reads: CSARVPSAGVGVGQYF. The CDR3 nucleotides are TGCAGTGCTAGAGTCCCCTCGGCGGGAGTAGGGGTTGGGCAGTATTTT.

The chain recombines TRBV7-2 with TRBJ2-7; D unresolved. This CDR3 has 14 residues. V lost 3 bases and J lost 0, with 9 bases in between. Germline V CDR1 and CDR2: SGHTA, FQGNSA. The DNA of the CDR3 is TGTGCCAGCAGCTTTCTTAGAAACTCCTACGAGCAGTACTTC. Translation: CASSFLRNSYEQYF.

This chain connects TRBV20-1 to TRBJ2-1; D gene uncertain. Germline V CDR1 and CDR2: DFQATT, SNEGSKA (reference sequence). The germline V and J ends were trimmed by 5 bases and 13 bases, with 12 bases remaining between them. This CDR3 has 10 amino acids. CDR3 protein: CSAAYYEQFF. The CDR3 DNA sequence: TGCAGTGCTGCTTACTACGAACAGTTCTTC.

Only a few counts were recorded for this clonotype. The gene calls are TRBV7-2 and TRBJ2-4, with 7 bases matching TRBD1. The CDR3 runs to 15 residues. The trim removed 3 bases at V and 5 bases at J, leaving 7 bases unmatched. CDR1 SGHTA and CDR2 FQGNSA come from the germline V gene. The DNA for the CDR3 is TGTGCCAGCAGCTTGTCAGGACAGGCGCAAAACATTCAGTACTTC. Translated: CASSLSGQAQNIQYF.

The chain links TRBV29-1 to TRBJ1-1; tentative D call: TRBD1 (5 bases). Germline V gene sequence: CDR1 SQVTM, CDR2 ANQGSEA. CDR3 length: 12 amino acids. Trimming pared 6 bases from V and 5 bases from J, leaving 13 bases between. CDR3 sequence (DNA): TGCAGCGTCCGAGGGGCTGGAACTGAAGCTTTCTTT. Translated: CSVRGAGTEAFF.

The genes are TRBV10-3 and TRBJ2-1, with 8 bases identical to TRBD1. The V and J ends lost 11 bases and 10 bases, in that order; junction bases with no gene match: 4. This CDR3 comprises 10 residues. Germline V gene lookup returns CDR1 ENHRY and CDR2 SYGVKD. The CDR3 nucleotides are TGTGCCTCAGGACAGGGAGAGCAGTTCTTC. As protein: CASGQGEQFF.

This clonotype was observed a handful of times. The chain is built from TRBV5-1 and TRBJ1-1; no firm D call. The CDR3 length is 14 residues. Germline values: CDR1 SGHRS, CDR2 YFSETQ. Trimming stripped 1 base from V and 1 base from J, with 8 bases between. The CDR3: CASSLQVSNTEAFF. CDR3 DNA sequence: TGCGCCAGCAGCTTGCAAGTTTCGAACACTGAAGCTTTCTTT.

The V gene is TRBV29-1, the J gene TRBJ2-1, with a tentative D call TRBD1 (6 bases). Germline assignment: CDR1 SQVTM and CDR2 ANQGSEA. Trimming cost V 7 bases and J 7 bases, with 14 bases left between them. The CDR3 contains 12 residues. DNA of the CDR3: TGCAGCGCCCTGGGGGCGGGTAATGAGCAGTTCTTC. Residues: CSALGAGNEQFF.

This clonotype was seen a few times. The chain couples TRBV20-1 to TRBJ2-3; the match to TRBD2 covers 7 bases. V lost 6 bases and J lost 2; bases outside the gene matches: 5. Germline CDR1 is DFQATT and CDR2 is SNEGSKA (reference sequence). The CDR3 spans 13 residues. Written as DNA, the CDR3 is TGCAGTGCACGACTAGCCCCCACAGATACGCAGTATTTT. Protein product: CSARLAPTDTQYF.

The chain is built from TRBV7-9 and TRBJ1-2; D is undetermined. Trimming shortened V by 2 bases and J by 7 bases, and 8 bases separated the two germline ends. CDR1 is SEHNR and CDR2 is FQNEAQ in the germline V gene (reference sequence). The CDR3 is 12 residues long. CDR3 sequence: CASSLSDLGYTF. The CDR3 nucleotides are TGTGCCAGCAGCTTAAGTGATCTTGGCTACACCTTC.

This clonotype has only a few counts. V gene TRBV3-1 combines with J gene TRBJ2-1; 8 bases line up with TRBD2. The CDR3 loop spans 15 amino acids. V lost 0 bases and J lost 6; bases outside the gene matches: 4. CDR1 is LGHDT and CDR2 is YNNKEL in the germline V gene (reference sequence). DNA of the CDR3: TGTGCCAGCAGCCAAGATGGACTAGCAGTCAATGAGCAGTTCTTC. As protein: CASSQDGLAVNEQFF.

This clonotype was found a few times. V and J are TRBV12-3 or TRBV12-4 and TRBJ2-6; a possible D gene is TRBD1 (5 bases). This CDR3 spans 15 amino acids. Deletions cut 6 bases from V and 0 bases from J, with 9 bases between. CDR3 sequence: CASRLQDSGANVLTF. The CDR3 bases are TGTGCCAGCAGACTACAGGACTCTGGGGCCAACGTCCTGACTTTC.

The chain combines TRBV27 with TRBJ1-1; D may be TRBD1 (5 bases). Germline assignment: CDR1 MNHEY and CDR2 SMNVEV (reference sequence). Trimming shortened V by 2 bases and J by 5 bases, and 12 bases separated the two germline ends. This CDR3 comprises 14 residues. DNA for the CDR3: TGTGCCAGCAGTTTACTTGGGAAGGGGACTGAAGCTTTCTTT. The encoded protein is CASSLLGKGTEAFF.

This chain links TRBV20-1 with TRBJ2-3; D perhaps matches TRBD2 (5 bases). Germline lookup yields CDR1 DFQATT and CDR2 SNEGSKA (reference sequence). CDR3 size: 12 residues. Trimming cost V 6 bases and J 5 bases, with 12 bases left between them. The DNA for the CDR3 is TGCAGTGCCCCCGGCGAGGGAGATACGCAGTATTTT. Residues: CSAPGEGDTQYF.

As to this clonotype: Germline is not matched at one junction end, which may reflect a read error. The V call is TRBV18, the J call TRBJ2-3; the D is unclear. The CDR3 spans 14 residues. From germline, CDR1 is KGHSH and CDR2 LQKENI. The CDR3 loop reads CASSPRASGDTQYF. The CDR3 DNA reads TGTGCCAGCTCACCACGGGCGTCCGGAGATACGCAATATTTT.

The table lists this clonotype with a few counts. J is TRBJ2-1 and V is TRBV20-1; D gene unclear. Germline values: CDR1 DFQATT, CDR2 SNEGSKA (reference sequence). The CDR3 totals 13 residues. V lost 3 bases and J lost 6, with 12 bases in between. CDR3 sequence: CSASWPESNEQFF. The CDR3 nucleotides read TGCAGTGCTAGTTGGCCGGAGTCCAATGAGCAGTTCTTC.

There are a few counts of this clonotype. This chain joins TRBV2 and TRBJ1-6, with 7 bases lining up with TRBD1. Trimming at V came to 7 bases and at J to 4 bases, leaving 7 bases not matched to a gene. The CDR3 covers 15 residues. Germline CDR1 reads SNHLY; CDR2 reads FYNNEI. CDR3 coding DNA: TGTGCCAGCATTGTGGGACAGCTATATAATTCACCCCTCCACTTT. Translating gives CASIVGQLYNSPLHF.

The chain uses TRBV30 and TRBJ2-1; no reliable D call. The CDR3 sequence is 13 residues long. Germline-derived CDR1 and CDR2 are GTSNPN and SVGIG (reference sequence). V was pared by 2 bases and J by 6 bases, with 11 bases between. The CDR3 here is CAWSIQYGNEQFF. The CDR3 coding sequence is TGTGCCTGGAGTATCCAGTACGGCAATGAGCAGTTCTTC. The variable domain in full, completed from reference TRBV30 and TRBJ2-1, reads SQTIHQWPATLVQPVGSPLSLECTVEGTSNPNLYWYRQAAGRGLQLLFYSVGIGQISSEVPQNLSASRPQDRQFILSSKKLLLSDSGFYLCAWSIQYGNEQFFGPGTRLTVL.